There are a few counts of the clone carrying this T cell receptor beta chain. The antigen remains unidentified. The V gene end was trimmed by 5 bases and the J gene end by 6 bases; junction bases not matched to a gene: 11. This CDR3 is 15 amino acids long. Germline assignment: CDR1 MNHEY and CDR2 SVGAGI. The entry originates in a study of shared clonotypes between healthy human individuals. Study overall: CD4 naive and CD4 memory each took three plates per donor, while CD8 naive took two and CD8 memory one. Study-level points and caveats: The represented genetic and exposure-history diversity was limited by the small number of donors. Clonotypes shared by all four sorted-subset donors had higher generation probabilities than non-shared clonotypes.

All participating donors were Caucasian adults from Nashville, Tennessee. The data were produced by immunoSEQ multiplex PCR, yet TCRdb's version contains in-frame clones alone and is incomplete. The table includes some 900,000 clones, 60% to 85% detected once. The receptor was derived from a man aged 18-30 years in good health. What was sequenced was memory CD4+ T cells sorted from blood. Subset in this sample: CD45RA-negative fraction. The chain recombines TRBV6-5 with TRBJ2-7; 9 bases line up with TRBD1. CDR3 sequence: CASSRMGQGSGEQYF. For the CDR3, the DNA is TGTGCCAGCAGTCGAATGGGACAGGGTTCGGGCGAGCAGTACTTC.